The 4 T cell receptor beta chains in this list originate from one sample, sequenced in a study of blood T cell repertoires in COVID-19. Method: immunoSEQ multiplex PCR; TCRdb's copy keeps in-frame clones and lacks some. Of 80,000 to 130,000 clones listed, roughly 90% are singletons. The sample consisted of peripheral blood. Receptors originate from a man aged 60 to 75 with acute or convalescent COVID-19.

This chain links TRBV10-3 with TRBJ1-6, with a possible D match to TRBD1 (5 bases). The length of the CDR3 is 13 residues. Germline CDR1 is ENHRY and CDR2 is SYGVKD. V shed 10 bases and J shed 6 bases, with 13 bases lying between them. DNA of the CDR3: TGTGCCACCCAGGGAACCATTAATTCACCCCTCCACTTT. Translated: CATQGTINSPLHF.

This chain links TRBV7-8 with TRBJ1-5; D is ambiguous. The V gene's germline CDR1 is SGHVS and CDR2 FQNEAQ. The germline V and J ends were trimmed by 4 bases and 8 bases, with 9 bases remaining between them. This CDR3 region has 12 residues. CDR3 residues: CASSSSIEPQHF. The DNA for the CDR3 is TGTGCCAGCAGCTCCTCCATAGAGCCCCAGCATTTT.

The chain combines TRBV29-1 with TRBJ2-5; tentatively, D is TRBD1 (6 bases). This CDR3 spans 12 amino acids. Germline V gene sequence: CDR1 SQVTM, CDR2 ANQGSEA. V shed 5 bases and J shed 5 bases, with 12 bases lying between them. This CDR3 is CSVLQGEETQYF. The CDR3, as DNA: TGCAGCGTTTTACAGGGCGAGGAGACCCAGTACTTC.

V and J are TRBV11-3 and TRBJ2-7; TRBD2 is a possible D gene (7 bases). CDR1 is SGHNT and CDR2 is YENEEA in the germline V gene. CDR3 length: 15 amino acids. Trimming took off 1 base at V and 0 bases at J, with 10 bases between the two ends. CDR3 in amino acids: CASSLGGGSSYEQYF. The DNA for the CDR3 is TGTGCCAGCAGCTTAGGGGGGGGCAGCTCCTACGAGCAGTACTTC. Filled out from reference TRBV11-3 and TRBJ2-7, the complete variable domain reads EAGVVQSPRYKIIEKKQPVAFWCNPISGHNTLYWYLQNLGQGPELLIRYENEEAVDDSQLPKDRFSAERLKGVDSTLKIQPAELGDSAVYLCASSLGGGSSYEQYFGPGTRLTVT.